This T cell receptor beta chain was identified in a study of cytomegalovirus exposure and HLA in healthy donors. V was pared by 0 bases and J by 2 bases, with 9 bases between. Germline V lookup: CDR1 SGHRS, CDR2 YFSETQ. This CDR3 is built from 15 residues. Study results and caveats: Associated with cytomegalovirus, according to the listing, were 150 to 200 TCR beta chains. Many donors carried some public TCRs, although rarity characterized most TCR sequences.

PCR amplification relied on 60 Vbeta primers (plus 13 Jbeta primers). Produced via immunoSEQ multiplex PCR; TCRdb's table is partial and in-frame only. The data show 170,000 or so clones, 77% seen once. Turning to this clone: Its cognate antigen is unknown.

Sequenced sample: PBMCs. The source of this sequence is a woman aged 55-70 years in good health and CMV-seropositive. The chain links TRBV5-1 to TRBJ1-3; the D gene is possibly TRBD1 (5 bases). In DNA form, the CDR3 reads TGCGCCAGCAGCTTGGCCCCAGGGACTGGAAACACCATATATTTT. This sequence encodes CASSLAPGTGNTIYF.